Presented here are 8 T cell receptor gamma chains from one specimen sequenced in a study of gamma delta lymphoproliferative disorders and STAT genes. PBMCs from patients and controls supplied the genomic DNA for sequencing. TCRdb redid clone calling on the multiplex PCR reads using CATT. The table records about 710 gamma-chain clones, about 12% of them present only once. Sequencing was performed on blood. The origin of the receptors is a human donor in good health.

Points on this clone: TCRdb's listed protein matches a much larger clone and diverges from this DNA's translation at residue 5, likely through a read error; the protein shown comes from the DNA. The genes are TRGV9 and TRGJ1 or TRGJ2. TCRdb leaves out the J gene; it was filled in here by matching the DNA to germline. Germline CDR1 reads GITISATS; CDR2 reads ISYDGTV (reference sequence). CDR3 length: 14 amino acids. V shed 5 bases, J shed 5 bases, and the junction held 12 bases outside the gene matches. The CDR3 loop reads CALWGARDNYKKLF. The CDR3 region has the DNA TGTGCCTTGTGGGGGGCCCGGGATAATTATAAGAAACTCTTT.

By share, this clone counts as large. The rearrangement joins TRGV10 to TRGJP1. No J gene was available from TCRdb, and it was assigned here by a germline match of the DNA. TRGV10 is recorded as an ORF, its role being uncertain. This CDR3 has 13 amino acids. With 8 bases clipped from V and 3 bases from J, the junction kept 4 bases outside the gene matches. The CDR3: CAAWEATGWFKIF. Here the CDR3 DNA reads TGTGCTGCGTGGGAAGCCACTGGTTGGTTCAAGATATTT.

The chain couples TRGV3 to TRGJ1 or TRGJ2. TCRdb carries no J gene annotation; the J gene was assigned here by matching the DNA with germline. Germline lookup yields CDR1 VTNTFY and CDR2 YDVSTARD (reference sequence). The CDR3 spans 18 residues. The V and J ends lost 0 bases and 7 bases, in that order; junction bases with no gene match: 21. CDR3 region: CATWDRRTEHCLSYKKLF. The CDR3, as DNA: TGTGCCACCTGGGACAGGCGGACCGAACACTGCCTTTCGTATAAGAAACTCTTT.

Within the sample, this clone is medium-sized (0.01 to 0.1%). This chain links TRGV9 with TRGJ1 or TRGJ2. TCRdb carries no J gene annotation; the J gene was assigned here by matching the DNA with germline. This CDR3 has 14 residues. J lost 3 bases, V lost 0 bases, and 5 bases had no gene match. In germline, CDR1 is GITISATS, CDR2 ISYDGTV (reference sequence). The DNA for the CDR3 is TGTGCCTTGTGGGAGGTGCAATCTTATTATAAGAAACTCTTT. Its translation is CALWEVQSYYKKLF.

In this sample, this clone is medium-sized. The rearrangement joins TRGV2 to TRGJP1. In the absence of a J gene in TCRdb, the DNA was matched to germline to assign it here. Trimming cost V 0 bases and J 3 bases; bases outside gene matches: 10. The CDR3 is 17 residues long. CDR1 is EGSNGY and CDR2 is YDSYNSKV in the germline V gene. CDR3: CATWDGPELATGWFKIF. The DNA for the CDR3 is TGTGCCACCTGGGACGGGCCCGAACTGGCCACTGGTTGGTTCAAGATATTT.

This clone is categorized as large. The chain has TRGV10 and TRGJ1 or TRGJ2. No J gene is reported in TCRdb; it was inferred here by comparing the DNA with germline. TRGV10 is reported as an ORF; its role is uncertain. The length of the CDR3 is 14 residues. Germline trimming cut 8 bases from V and 5 bases from J; bases unmatched to any gene: 13. CDR3: CAAWDQSRDYKKLF. The CDR3 DNA sequence: TGTGCTGCGTGGGATCAGAGCCGGGATTATAAGAAACTCTTT.

A word on this clone: The limits of the CDR3 on the DNA are not certain, so only TCRdb's listed CDR3 is given. The V gene call is TRGV11, and the J gene call is absent. TRGV11 is an ORF; its function is uncertain. The CDR3 is 13 residues long, ends included. CDR3 protein: CTTVPAGCYKKLF.

Relative to its sample, this clone is medium-sized. This chain joins TRGV8 and TRGJ1 or TRGJ2. No J segment appears in TCRdb, so it was assigned here by matching the sequence to germline. Germline V lookup: CDR1 VENAVY, CDR2 YDSYNSRV. The CDR3 consists of 10 residues. Losses at the gene ends were 12 bases for V and 8 bases for J; bases not matched to a gene: 10. CDR3 amino acids: CAHRSNKKLF. The CDR3 nucleotides are TGTGCCCATAGGAGCAATAAGAAACTCTTT.